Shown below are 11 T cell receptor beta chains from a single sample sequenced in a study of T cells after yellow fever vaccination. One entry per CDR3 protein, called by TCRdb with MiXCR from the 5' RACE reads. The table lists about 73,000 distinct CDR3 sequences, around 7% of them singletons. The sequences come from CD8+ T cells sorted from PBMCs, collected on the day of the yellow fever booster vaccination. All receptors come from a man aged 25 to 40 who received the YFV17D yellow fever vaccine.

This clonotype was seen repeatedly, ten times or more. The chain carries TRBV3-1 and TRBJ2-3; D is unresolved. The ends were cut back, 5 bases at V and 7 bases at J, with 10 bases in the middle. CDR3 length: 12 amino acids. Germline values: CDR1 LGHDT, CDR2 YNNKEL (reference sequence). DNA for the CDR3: TGTGCCAGCAGCGGACGTTCCAATACGCAGTATTTT. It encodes CASSGRSNTQYF.

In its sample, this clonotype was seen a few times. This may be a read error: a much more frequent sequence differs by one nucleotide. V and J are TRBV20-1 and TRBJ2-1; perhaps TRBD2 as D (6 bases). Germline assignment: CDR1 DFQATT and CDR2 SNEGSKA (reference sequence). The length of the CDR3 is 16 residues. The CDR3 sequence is CCARNSGGPSYNEQFF. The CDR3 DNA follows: TGCTGTGCTAGAAATAGCGGAGGGCCCTCCTACAATGAGCAGTTCTTC.

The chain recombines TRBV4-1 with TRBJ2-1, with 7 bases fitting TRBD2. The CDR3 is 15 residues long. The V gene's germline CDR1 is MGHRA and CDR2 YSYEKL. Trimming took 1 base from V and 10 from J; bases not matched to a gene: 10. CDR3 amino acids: CASSQVQGGLSEQFF. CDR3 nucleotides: TGCGCCAGCAGCCAAGTTCAGGGAGGGCTATCCGAGCAGTTCTTC.

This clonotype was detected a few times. The CDR3 spells CASIKVASDITDTQYF. The CDR3 DNA reads as TGTGCCAGCATCAAAGTGGCTAGCGATATCACAGATACGCAGTATTTT. V and J are TRBV7-2 and TRBJ2-3; TRBD2 is a possible D gene (6 bases). Germline V gene lookup returns CDR1 SGHTA and CDR2 FQGNSA. V was shortened by 7 bases and J by 2 bases, with 19 bases between the two germline ends. The CDR3 consists of 16 residues.

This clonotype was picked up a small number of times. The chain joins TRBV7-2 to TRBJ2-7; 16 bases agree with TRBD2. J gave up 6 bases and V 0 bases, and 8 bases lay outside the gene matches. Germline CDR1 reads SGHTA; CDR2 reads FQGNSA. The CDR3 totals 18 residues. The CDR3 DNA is TGTGCCAGCAGCTTAGCGCAGCCGGGACTAGCGGGAGGGGGCGAGCAGTACTTC. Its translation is CASSLAQPGLAGGGEQYF.

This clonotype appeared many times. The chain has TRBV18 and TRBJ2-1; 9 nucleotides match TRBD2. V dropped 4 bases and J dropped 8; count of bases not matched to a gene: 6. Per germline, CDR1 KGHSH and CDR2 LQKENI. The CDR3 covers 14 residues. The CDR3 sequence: CASSRGAGGYEQFF. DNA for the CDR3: TGTGCCAGCTCACGGGGAGCGGGAGGCTATGAGCAGTTCTTC.

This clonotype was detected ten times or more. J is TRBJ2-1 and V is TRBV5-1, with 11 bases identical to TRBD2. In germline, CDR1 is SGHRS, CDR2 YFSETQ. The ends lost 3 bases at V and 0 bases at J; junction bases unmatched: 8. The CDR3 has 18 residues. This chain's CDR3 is CASSSPPSGRSSYNEQFF. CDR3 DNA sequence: TGCGCCAGCAGCTCCCCGCCTAGCGGGAGGAGCTCCTACAATGAGCAGTTCTTC.

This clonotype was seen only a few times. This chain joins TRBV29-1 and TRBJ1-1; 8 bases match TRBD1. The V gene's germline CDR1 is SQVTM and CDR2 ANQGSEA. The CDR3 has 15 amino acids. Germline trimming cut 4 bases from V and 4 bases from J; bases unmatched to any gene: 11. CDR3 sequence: CSVARQGATGTEAFF. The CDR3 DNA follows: TGCAGCGTTGCCCGGCAGGGGGCAACGGGCACTGAAGCTTTCTTT.

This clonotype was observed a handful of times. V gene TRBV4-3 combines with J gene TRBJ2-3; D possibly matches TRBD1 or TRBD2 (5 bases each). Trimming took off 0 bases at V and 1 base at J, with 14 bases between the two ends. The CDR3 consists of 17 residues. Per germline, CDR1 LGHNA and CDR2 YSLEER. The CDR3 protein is CASSQDLARGGTDTQYF. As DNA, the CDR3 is TGCGCCAGCAGCCAAGATTTGGCTAGAGGGGGCACAGATACGCAGTATTTT.

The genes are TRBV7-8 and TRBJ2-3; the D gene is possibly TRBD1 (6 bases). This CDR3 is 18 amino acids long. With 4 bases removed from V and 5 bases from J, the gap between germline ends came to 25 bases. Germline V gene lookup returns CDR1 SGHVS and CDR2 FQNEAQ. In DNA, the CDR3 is TGTGCCAGCAGCTACCCCCAACAGGGAGTGGCCCGAGGAGATACGCAGTATTTT. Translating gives CASSYPQQGVARGDTQYF.

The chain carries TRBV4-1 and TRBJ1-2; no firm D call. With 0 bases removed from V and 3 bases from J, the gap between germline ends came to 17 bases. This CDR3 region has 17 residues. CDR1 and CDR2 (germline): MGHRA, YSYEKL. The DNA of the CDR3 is TGCGCCAGCAGCCAAGAATCGGAATTGGTTCTGGACTATGGCTACACCTTC. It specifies CASSQESELVLDYGYTF.